What follows is one TCR beta chain and its context. The sample originates from a study of T cells after yellow fever vaccination. By 5'RACE template switching, TCR cDNA was produced, with a universal primer site and UMIs added in the process. A single record per CDR3 protein comes from TCRdb applying MiXCR to the 5' RACE reads. This table has hundreds of thousands of distinct CDR3 sequences, around an eighth appearing once. The TCR was taken from a man younger than 35 who received the YFV17D yellow fever vaccine. The sequencing here drew on CD4+ T cells sorted from PBMCs, taken 15 days after the yellow fever booster vaccination.

The CDR3 DNA reads TGTGCCAGCAGCCCCACAGGGGGCATCACTGAAGCTTTCTTT. Its protein is CASSPTGGITEAFF. The V call is TRBV7-2, the J call TRBJ1-1, with 9 bases that match TRBD1. The germline V gene encodes CDR1 SGHTA and CDR2 FQGNSA. The junction had 5 bases not matched to a gene; V was cut back by 5 bases and J by 4 bases. The CDR3 runs to 14 residues.